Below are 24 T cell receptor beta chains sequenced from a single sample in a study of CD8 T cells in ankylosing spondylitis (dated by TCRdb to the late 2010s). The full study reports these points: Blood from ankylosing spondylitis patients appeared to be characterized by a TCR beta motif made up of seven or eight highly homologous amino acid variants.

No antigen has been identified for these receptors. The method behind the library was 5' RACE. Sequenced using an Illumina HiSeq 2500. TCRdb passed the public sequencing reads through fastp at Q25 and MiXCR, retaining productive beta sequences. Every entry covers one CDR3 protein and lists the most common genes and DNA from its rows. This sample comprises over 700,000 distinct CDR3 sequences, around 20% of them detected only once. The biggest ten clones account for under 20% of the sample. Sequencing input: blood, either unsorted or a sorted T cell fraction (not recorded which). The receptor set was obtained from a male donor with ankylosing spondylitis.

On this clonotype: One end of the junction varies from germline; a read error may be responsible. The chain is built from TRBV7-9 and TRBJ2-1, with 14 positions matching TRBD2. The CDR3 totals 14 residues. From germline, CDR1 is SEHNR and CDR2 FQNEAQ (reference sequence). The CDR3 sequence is CASSLGTSGGTATF. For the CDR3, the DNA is TGTGCCAGCAGCTTAGGGACTAGCGGGGGGACGGCGACCTTC.

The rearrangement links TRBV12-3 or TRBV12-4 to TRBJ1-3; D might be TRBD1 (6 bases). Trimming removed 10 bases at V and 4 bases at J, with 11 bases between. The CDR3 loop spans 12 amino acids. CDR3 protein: CATRGAGNTIYF. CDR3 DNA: TGTGCCACCCGGGGGGCCGGAAACACCATATATTTT.

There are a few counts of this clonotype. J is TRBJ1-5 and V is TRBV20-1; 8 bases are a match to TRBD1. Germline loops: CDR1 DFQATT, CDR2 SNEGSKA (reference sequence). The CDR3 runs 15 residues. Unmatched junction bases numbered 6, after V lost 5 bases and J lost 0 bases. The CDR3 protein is CSAPGTGYSNQPQHF. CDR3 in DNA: TGCAGTGCTCCCGGGACAGGATATAGCAATCAGCCCCAGCATTTT.

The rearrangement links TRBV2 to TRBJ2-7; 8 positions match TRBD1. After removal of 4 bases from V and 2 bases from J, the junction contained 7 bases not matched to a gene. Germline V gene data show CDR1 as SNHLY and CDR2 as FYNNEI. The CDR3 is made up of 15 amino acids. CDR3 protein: CASSVGQGATYEQYF. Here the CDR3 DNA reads TGTGCCAGCAGTGTCGGTCAGGGGGCAACCTACGAGCAGTACTTC.

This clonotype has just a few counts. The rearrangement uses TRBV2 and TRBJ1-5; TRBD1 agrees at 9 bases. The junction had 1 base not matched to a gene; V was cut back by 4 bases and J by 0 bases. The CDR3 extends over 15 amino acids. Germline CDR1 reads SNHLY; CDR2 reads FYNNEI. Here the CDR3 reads CASSGDRASNQPQHF. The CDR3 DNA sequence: TGTGCCAGCAGTGGGGACAGGGCTAGCAATCAGCCCCAGCATTTT.

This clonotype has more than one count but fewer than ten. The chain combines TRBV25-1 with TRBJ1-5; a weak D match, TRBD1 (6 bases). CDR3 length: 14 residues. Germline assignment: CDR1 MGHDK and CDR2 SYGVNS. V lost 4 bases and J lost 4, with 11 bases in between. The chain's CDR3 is CASSGPGENQPQHF. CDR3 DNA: TGTGCCAGCAGTGGCCCAGGGGAAAATCAGCCCCAGCATTTT.

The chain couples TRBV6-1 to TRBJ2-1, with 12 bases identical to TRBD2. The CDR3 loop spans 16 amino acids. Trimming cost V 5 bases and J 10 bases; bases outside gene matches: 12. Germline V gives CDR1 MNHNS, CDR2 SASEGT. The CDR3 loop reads CASSQTSGRRDREQFF. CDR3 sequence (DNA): TGTGCCAGCAGTCAGACTAGCGGGAGAAGGGACCGGGAGCAGTTCTTC.

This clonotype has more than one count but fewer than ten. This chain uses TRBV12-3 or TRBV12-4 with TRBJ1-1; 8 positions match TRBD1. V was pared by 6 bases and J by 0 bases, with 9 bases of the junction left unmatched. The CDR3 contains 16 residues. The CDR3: CASRPPAGGLNTEAFF. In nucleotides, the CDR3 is TGTGCCAGCAGACCCCCCGCAGGGGGCCTGAACACTGAAGCTTTCTTT.

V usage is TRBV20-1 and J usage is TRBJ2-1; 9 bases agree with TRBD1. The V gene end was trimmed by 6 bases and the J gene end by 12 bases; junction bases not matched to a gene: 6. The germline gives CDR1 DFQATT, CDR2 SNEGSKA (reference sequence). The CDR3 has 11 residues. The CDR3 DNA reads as TGCAGTGCCGGGACAGGGCAGGGGCAGTTCTTC. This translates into CSAGTGQGQFF.

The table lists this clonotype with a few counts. CDR3 residues: CASSSGGSTGELFF. The DNA for the CDR3 is TGTGCCAGCAGTTCAGGGGGCAGCACCGGGGAGCTGTTTTTT. V usage is TRBV2 and J usage is TRBJ2-2; 8 bases are a match to TRBD1. Germline CDR1 is SNHLY and CDR2 is FYNNEI. V gave up 5 bases and J gave up 4 bases; unmatched junction bases: 3. The CDR3 sequence is 14 residues long. The complete variable domain, with remaining parts taken from reference TRBV2 and TRBJ2-2, reads EPEVTQTPSHQVTQMGQEVILRCVPISNHLYFYWYRQILGQKVEFLVSFYNNEISEKSEIFDDQFSVERPDGSNFTLKIRSTKLEDSAMYFCASSSGGSTGELFFGEGSRLTVL.

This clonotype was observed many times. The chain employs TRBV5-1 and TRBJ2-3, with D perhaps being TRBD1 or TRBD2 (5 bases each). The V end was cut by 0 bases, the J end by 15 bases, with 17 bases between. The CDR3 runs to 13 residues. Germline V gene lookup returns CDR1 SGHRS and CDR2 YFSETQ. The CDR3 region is CASSLEWDPVIYF. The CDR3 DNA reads TGCGCCAGCAGCTTGGAGTGGGACCCCGTCATTTATTTT.

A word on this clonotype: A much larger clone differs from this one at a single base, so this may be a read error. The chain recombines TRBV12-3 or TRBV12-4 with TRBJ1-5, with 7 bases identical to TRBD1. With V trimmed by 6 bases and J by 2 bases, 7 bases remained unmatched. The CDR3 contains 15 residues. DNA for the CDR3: TGTGCCAGCAGACCTGCAGGGGGGGGCAATCAGCCCCAGCATTTT. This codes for CASRPAGGGNQPQHF.

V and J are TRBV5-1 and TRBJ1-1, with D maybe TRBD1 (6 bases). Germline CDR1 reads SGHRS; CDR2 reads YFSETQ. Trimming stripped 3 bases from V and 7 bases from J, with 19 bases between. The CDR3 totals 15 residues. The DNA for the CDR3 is TGCGCCAGCAGCTACCCCGGGACAAAAAGGGGTGAAGCTTTCTTT. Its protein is CASSYPGTKRGEAFF.

The CDR3, as DNA: TGTGCCAGCAGTCCCCAAATAAAAGCGGGGATCAATGAGCAGTTCTTC. It yields the protein CASSPQIKAGINEQFF. The V gene is TRBV12-3 or TRBV12-4, the J gene TRBJ2-1, with 7 bases matching TRBD2. This CDR3 spans 16 amino acids. V was clipped by 5 bases and J by 6 bases; unmatched bases: 13.

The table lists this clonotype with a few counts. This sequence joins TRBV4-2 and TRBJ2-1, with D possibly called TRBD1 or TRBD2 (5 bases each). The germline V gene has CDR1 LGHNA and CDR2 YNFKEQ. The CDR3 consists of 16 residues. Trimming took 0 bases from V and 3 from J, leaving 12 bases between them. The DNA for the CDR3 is TGTGCCAGCAGCCAAGAGGGGCACGGGAACTACAATGAGCAGTTCTTC. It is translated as CASSQEGHGNYNEQFF.

The CDR3 is CASSPGALSSYEQYF. The DNA for the CDR3 is TGTGCCAGCAGTCCAGGCGCGCTCAGCTCCTACGAGCAGTACTTC. This chain connects TRBV12-3 or TRBV12-4 to TRBJ2-7; D call uncertain. The V and J ends lost 5 bases and 0 bases respectively, with 14 bases between them. CDR3 length equals 15 residues.

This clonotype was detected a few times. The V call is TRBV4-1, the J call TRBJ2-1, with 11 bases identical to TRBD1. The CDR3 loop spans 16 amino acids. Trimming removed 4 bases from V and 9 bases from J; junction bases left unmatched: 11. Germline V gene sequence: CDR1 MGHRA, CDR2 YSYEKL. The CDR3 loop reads CASSPLPGQGGSEQFF. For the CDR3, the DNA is TGCGCCAGCAGCCCCCTACCGGGACAGGGGGGTAGTGAGCAGTTCTTC.

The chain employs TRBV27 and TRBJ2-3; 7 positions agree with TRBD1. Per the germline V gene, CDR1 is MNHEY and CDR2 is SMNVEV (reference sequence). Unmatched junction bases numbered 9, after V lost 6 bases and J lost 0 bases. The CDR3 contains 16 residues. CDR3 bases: TGTGCCAGCAGGCTCCTAGGGACAGCTAGCACAGATACGCAGTATTTT. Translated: CASRLLGTASTDTQYF.

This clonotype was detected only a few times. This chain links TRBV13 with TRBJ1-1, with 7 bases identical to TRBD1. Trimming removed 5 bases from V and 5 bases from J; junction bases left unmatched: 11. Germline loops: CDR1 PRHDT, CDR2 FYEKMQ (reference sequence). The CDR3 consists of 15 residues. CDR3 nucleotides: TGTGCCAGCAGCCCGGGGGGGACAGCGGGAACTGAAGCTTTCTTT. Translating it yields CASSPGGTAGTEAFF.

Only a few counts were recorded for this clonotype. The CDR3 region is CASTRGDSPLYEQYF. Here the CDR3 DNA reads TGTGCCAGCACCCGGGGGGACAGTCCCCTCTACGAGCAGTACTTC. This rearrangement joins TRBV5-5 to TRBJ2-7; D may match TRBD1 or TRBD2 (7 bases each). Trimming cost V 6 bases and J 3 bases, with 19 bases left between them. This CDR3 region has 15 residues. The germline gives CDR1 SGHKS, CDR2 YYEKEE (reference sequence).

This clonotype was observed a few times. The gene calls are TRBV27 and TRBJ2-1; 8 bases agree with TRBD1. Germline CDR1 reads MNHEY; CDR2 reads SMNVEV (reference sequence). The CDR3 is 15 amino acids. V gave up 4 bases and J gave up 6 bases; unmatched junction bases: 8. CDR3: CASSSPGTGSNEQFF. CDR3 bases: TGTGCCAGCAGTTCCCCCGGGACAGGTTCCAATGAGCAGTTCTTC.

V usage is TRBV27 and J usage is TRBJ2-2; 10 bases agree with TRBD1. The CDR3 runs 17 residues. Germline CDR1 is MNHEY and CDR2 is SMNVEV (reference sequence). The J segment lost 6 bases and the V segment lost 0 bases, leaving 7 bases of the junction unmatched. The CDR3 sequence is CASSLSPTGGAAGELFF. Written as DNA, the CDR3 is TGTGCCAGCAGTTTATCCCCGACAGGGGGCGCGGCCGGGGAGCTGTTTTTT.

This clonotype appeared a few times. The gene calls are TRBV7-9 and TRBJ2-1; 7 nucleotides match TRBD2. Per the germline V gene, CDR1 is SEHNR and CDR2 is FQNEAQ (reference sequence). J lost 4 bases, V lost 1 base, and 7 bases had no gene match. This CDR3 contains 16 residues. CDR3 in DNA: TGTGCCAGCAGCTTAGATTGGCTAGCGGATTACAATGAGCAGTTCTTC. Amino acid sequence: CASSLDWLADYNEQFF.

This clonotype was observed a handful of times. CDR3 in amino acids: CSANSEGHYEQYF. The DNA of the CDR3 is TGCAGTGCTAACTCAGAAGGGCACTACGAGCAGTACTTC. The chain is built from TRBV20-1 and TRBJ2-7; D not resolved. CDR1 and CDR2 (germline): DFQATT, SNEGSKA (reference sequence). Trimming took off 4 bases at V and 3 bases at J, with 13 bases between the two ends. The CDR3 loop spans 13 amino acids.